A single sample gave rise to the 11 T cell receptor beta chains below, sequenced in a study of Graves' ophthalmopathy and Graves' hyperthyroidism. Amplification of the TCR beta CDR3 regions used RNA transcripts (as template). The workflow started with a first-round RT-PCR run with HTBI primers and then moved on to a second-round multiplex PCR. TCRdb used MiXCR to reprocess the multiplex PCR reads, holding one entry per CDR3 protein. Of 400,000 to 450,000 distinct CDR3 sequences listed, 20% to 25% are singletons. The sample was peripheral blood. The source of these receptors is a woman between 18 and 29 years old with stable Graves' hyperthyroidism.

The chain has TRBV28 and TRBJ2-7, with D perhaps TRBD2 (6 bases). The germline gives CDR1 MDHEN, CDR2 SYDVKM. V lost 8 bases, J lost 3 bases, and 17 bases lay in between. CDR3 length equals 14 residues. This CDR3 reads CASVPLRRDYEQYF. Here the CDR3 DNA reads TGTGCCAGCGTGCCCTTGAGGCGGGACTACGAGCAGTACTTC.

This clonotype occurred many times. A read error may account for a junction end that differs from germline. The V and J genes are TRBV6-5 and TRBJ1-1, with D unclear. The CDR3 loop spans 12 amino acids. CDR1 and CDR2 from the germline V gene are MNHEY and SVGAGI. As DNA, the CDR3 is TGTACCAGCATAGCGATGAACACTGAAGCTTTCTTT. Protein: CTSIAMNTEAFF.

This clonotype has ten or more counts. The rearrangement links TRBV2 to TRBJ1-5; 7 nucleotides line up with TRBD1. Germline CDR1 is SNHLY and CDR2 is FYNNEI. The V and J ends lost 7 bases and 3 bases, in that order; junction bases with no gene match: 9. The CDR3 loop spans 15 amino acids. DNA of the CDR3: TGTGCCAGCAAAGGGGACAGAACCTTCAATCAGCCCCAGCATTTT. It translates to CASKGDRTFNQPQHF.

This clonotype was seen more than once but under ten times. This chain joins TRBV27 and TRBJ2-7; a weak D match, TRBD1 (6 bases). The CDR3 extends over 19 amino acids. V was cut by 2 bases and J by 0 bases, with 23 bases left in between. CDR1 is MNHEY and CDR2 is SMNVEV in the germline V gene (reference sequence). The CDR3 coding sequence is TGTGCCAGCAGTTTAAAGTCAGACAGGTTAAGGCGTAGCTCCTACGAGCAGTACTTC. Encoded protein: CASSLKSDRLRRSSYEQYF.

This clonotype was counted at least ten times. The rearrangement links TRBV7-2 to TRBJ2-7; no clear D gene. CDR3 length: 15 amino acids. Germline loops: CDR1 SGHTA, CDR2 FQGNSA. V was cut by 1 base and J by 0 bases, with 10 bases left in between. The CDR3 DNA reads as TGTGCCAGCAGCTTAGAGTCCAGAAGCTCCTACGAGCAGTACTTC. This encodes CASSLESRSSYEQYF.

This sequence joins TRBV28 and TRBJ2-5; D remains unclear. CDR3 length equals 15 residues. Trimming took 1 base from V and 1 from J, leaving 10 bases between them. Per germline, CDR1 MDHEN and CDR2 SYDVKM. The chain's CDR3 is CASSLSQRAQETQYF. The CDR3 DNA follows: TGTGCCAGCAGTTTATCCCAACGCGCCCAAGAGACCCAGTACTTC.

A single count supports this clonotype. The rearrangement links TRBV6-1 to TRBJ2-5, with D maybe TRBD1 (6 bases). The CDR3 spans 13 residues. Germline V gene lookup returns CDR1 MNHNS and CDR2 SASEGT. Trimming removed 5 bases from V and 4 bases from J, with 11 bases in between. CDR3 coding DNA: TGTGCCAGCAGTACCAGGGGCCGAGAGACCCAGTACTTC. It translates to CASSTRGRETQYF.

V gene TRBV15 combines with J gene TRBJ2-7; the D is unclear. The CDR3 spans 13 residues. CDR1 is LNHNV, CDR2 YYDKDF, per germline (reference sequence). Between the trimmed V and J ends, which lost 5 bases and 2 bases, there was a span of 10 bases. CDR3 sequence (DNA): TGTGCCACCAGCCCCCCGTCCACCTACGAGCAGTACTTC. Translated, it gives CATSPPSTYEQYF.

This clonotype appeared many times. CDR3 sequence: CASSVDGNTEAFF. The CDR3 DNA reads as TGTGCCAGCTCTGTCGACGGGAACACTGAAGCTTTCTTT. This sequence joins TRBV2 and TRBJ1-1; D ambiguous. The V and J ends lost 8 bases and 1 base respectively, with 11 bases between them. The CDR3 runs 13 residues. CDR1 and CDR2 (germline): SNHLY, FYNNEI.

The sample holds many counts of this clonotype. The DNA for the CDR3 is TGTGCCAGCAGTTTATTGGCGGGTGGCAATCAGCCCCAGCATTTT. Amino acids: CASSLLAGGNQPQHF. The chain joins TRBV28 to TRBJ1-5; D is undetermined. Looked up from germline, CDR1 is MDHEN and CDR2 is SYDVKM. The CDR3 runs 15 residues. V was shortened by 1 base and J by 2 bases, with 9 bases between the two germline ends.

This clonotype was counted ten times or more. This chain connects TRBV20-1 to TRBJ2-5, with no clear D. Germline V gene data show CDR1 as DFQATT and CDR2 as SNEGSKA (reference sequence). The CDR3 spans 11 residues. Between the trimmed V and J ends, which lost 6 bases and 5 bases, there was a span of 10 bases. CDR3 protein: CSALSEETQYF. The CDR3 region has the DNA TGCAGTGCCCTATCCGAGGAGACCCAGTACTTC.